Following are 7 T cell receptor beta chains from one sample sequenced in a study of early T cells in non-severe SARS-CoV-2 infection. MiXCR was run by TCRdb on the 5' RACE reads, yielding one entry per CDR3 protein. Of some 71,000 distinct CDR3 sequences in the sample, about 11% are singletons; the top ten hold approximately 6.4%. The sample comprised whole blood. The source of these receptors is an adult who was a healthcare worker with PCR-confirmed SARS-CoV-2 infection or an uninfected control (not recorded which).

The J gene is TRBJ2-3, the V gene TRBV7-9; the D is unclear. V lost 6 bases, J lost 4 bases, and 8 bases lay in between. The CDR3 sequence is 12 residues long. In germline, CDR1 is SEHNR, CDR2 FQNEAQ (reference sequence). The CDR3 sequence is CASSYAADTQYF. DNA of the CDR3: TGTGCCAGCAGTTATGCAGCAGATACGCAGTATTTT.

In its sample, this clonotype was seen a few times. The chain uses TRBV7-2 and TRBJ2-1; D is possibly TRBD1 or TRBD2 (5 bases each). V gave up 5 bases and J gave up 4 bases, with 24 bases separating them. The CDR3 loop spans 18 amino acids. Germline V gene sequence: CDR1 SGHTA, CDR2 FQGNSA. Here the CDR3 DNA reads TGTGCCAGCAGCACCAATCAGAGGGGCAGACGAATTTACAATGAGCAGTTCTTC. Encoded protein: CASSTNQRGRRIYNEQFF.

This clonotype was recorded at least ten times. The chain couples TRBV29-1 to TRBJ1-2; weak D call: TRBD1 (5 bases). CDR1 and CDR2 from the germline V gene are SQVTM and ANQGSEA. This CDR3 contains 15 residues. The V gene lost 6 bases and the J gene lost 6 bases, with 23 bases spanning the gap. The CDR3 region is CSVMPGGRAHHGYTF. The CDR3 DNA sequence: TGCAGCGTAATGCCCGGGGGAAGGGCTCATCATGGCTACACCTTC.

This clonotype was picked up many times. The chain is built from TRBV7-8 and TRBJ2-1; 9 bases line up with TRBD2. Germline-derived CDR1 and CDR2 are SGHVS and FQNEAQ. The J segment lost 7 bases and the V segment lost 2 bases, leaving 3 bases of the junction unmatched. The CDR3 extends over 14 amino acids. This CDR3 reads CASSLIAGVNEQFF. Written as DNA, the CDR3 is TGTGCCAGCAGCTTAATAGCGGGAGTGAATGAGCAGTTCTTC. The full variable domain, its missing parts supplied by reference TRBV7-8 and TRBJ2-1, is GAGVSQSPRYKVAKRGQDVALRCDPISGHVSLFWYQQALGQGPEFLTYFQNEAQLDKSGLPSDRFFAERPEGSVSTLKIQRTQQEDSAVYLCASSLIAGVNEQFFGPGTRLTVL.

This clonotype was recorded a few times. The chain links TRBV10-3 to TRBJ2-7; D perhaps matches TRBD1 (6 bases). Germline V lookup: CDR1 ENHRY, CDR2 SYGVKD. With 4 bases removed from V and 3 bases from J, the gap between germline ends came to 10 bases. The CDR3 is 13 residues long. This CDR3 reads CAISGTANYEQYF. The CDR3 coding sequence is TGTGCCATCAGTGGGACAGCAAACTACGAGCAGTACTTC.

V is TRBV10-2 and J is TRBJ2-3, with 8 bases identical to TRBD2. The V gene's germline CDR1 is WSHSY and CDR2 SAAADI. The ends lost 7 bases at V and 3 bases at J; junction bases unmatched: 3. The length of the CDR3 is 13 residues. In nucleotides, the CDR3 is TGCGCCAGCACAGCGGGAGTTACAGATACGCAGTATTTT. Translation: CASTAGVTDTQYF.

The CDR3 DNA reads TGCGCCAGCTTCGACAGGGCCCACAATGAGCAGTTCTTC. Its translation is CASFDRAHNEQFF. The rearrangement joins TRBV5-1 to TRBJ2-1; 7 nucleotides align to TRBD1. The CDR3 spans 13 residues. Looked up from germline, CDR1 is SGHRS and CDR2 is YFSETQ. With 7 bases clipped from V and 5 bases from J, the junction kept 6 bases outside the gene matches. The full variable domain, in which reference TRBV5-1 and TRBJ2-1 provide the parts outside the CDR3, is KAGVTQTPRYLIKTRGQQVTLSCSPISGHRSVSWYQQTPGQGLQFLFEYFSETQRNKGNFPGRFSGRQFSNSRSEMNVSTLELGDSALYLCASFDRAHNEQFFGPGTRLTVL.